The 16 T cell receptor beta chains reported below all come from one sample, sequenced in a study of blood T cell repertoires in COVID-19. Libraries were prepared by immunoSEQ multiplex PCR; TCRdb keeps only in-frame clonotypes and omits some of them. The repertoire holds under 100,000 clones, with 80% to 90% as singletons. Specimen: peripheral blood. The receptor source for this set is a man aged 45-65 years with acute or convalescent COVID-19.

In its sample, this clone was seen a few times. The chain joins TRBV7-9 to TRBJ1-4, with a possible D match to TRBD1 (6 bases). The V gene's germline CDR1 is SEHNR and CDR2 FQNEAQ (reference sequence). The CDR3 extends over 17 amino acids. V was trimmed by 7 bases and J by 7 bases, leaving 25 bases between them. The CDR3 region is CASTPIAQGLGGEKLFF. The CDR3 bases are TGTGCCAGCACCCCCATAGCACAGGGTTTGGGTGGTGAAAAACTGTTTTTT.

This rearrangement joins TRBV7-2 to TRBJ1-1; D not resolved. Trimming removed 4 bases at V and 6 bases at J, with 15 bases between. The CDR3 runs 14 residues. The germline gives CDR1 SGHTA, CDR2 FQGNSA. The CDR3 nucleotides read TGTGCCAGCAGCTGGTGGAATCTAGTGTCTGAAGCTTTCTTT. Encoded protein: CASSWWNLVSEAFF.

The chain links TRBV18 to TRBJ2-3; TRBD2 might be the D (6 bases). CDR1 and CDR2 from the germline V gene are KGHSH and LQKENI. V dropped 4 bases and J dropped 1 base, with 12 bases sitting between them. The CDR3 loop spans 15 amino acids. CDR3 in amino acids: CASSLRLGGTDTQYF. The CDR3 region has the DNA TGTGCCAGCTCACTCCGACTAGGGGGCACAGATACGCAGTATTTT. The variable domain in full, with the rest retrieved from reference TRBV18 and TRBJ2-3, is NAGVMQNPRHLVRRRGQEARLRCSPMKGHSHVYWYRQLPEEGLKFMVYLQKENIIDESGMPKERFSAEFPKEGPSILRIQQVVRGDSAAYFCASSLRLGGTDTQYFGPGTRLTVL.

V and J are TRBV3-1 (or the pseudogene TRBV3-2) and TRBJ1-2, with D unclear. V lost 1 base, J lost 7 bases, and 13 bases lay in between. This CDR3 is built from 14 residues. CDR1 LGHDT and CDR2 YNNKEL come from the germline V gene (reference sequence). The CDR3 sequence: CASSQVGVSSGYTF. The CDR3 coding sequence is TGTGCCAGCAGCCAAGTAGGAGTATCAAGTGGCTACACCTTC.

This clone was picked up one time. The CDR3 DNA sequence: TGTGCCACCAGCAGTGTCAGGGAGGGTTTTGATGAGCAGTTCTTC. Amino acid sequence: CATSSVREGFDEQFF. The genes are TRBV15 and TRBJ2-1; 7 bases align to TRBD2. Trimming took 3 bases from V and 8 from J; bases not matched to a gene: 10. CDR3 length: 15 amino acids. Germline V gene lookup returns CDR1 LNHNV and CDR2 YYDKDF (reference sequence).

The chain carries TRBV24-1 and TRBJ1-2; no reliable D call. The CDR3 contains 15 residues. The V gene's germline CDR1 is KGHDR and CDR2 SFDVKD. V gave up 2 bases and J gave up 4 bases, with 13 bases separating them. The CDR3 here is CATSDSAGGIYGYTF. CDR3 coding DNA: TGTGCCACCAGTGATTCCGCCGGAGGGATCTATGGCTACACCTTC.

The chain employs TRBV5-4 and TRBJ1-4; 10 positions agree with TRBD1. The CDR3 contains 17 residues. V was clipped by 0 bases and J by 5 bases; unmatched bases: 7. Germline V lookup: CDR1 SGHNT, CDR2 YYREEE (reference sequence). CDR3 coding DNA: TGTGCCAGCAGCTTGGCCTTTAGGACAGGGGGGAATGAAAAACTGTTTTTT. Its translation is CASSLAFRTGGNEKLFF.

The chain recombines TRBV6-6 with TRBJ1-1, with TRBD1 identical over 8 bases. This CDR3 comprises 14 residues. The germline CDR1 and CDR2 sequences are MNHNY and SVGAGI (reference sequence). J lost 7 bases, V lost 5 bases, and 9 bases had no gene match. The CDR3 sequence is CASSLDRAYGEAFF. The CDR3 DNA reads TGTGCCAGCAGTCTGGACAGGGCCTATGGTGAAGCTTTCTTT.

This clone has only one observation. The chain couples TRBV3-1 (or the pseudogene TRBV3-2) to TRBJ2-1; the D gene is possibly TRBD2 (5 bases). V dropped 4 bases and J dropped 10 bases, with 17 bases sitting between them. The germline CDR1 and CDR2 sequences are LGHDT and YNNKEL (reference sequence). The CDR3 length is 14 residues. DNA of the CDR3: TGTGCCAGCAGCCTTCCGGGGAGCATAGGCGAGCAGTTCTTC. Translation: CASSLPGSIGEQFF.

The rearrangement joins TRBV15 to TRBJ1-4; 7 nucleotides line up with TRBD1. V shed 4 bases and J 5 bases; nucleotides not matched to a gene: 4. This CDR3 contains 14 residues. Germline CDR1 and CDR2: LNHNV and YYDKDF (reference sequence). The CDR3, as DNA: TGTGCCACCAGCAACCGGGACAGAAATGAAAAACTGTTTTTT. Its translation is CATSNRDRNEKLFF.

The chain couples TRBV6-6 to TRBJ1-1; the D gene is possibly TRBD1 (6 bases). In germline, CDR1 is MNHNY, CDR2 SVGAGI (reference sequence). The V end lost 7 bases, the J end lost 3 bases, and 21 bases lay between the germline ends. This CDR3 is built from 16 residues. CDR3 nucleotide sequence: TGTGCCAGCACTCCCAATGCCAGGGGCTGGCACACTGAAGCTTTCTTT. It encodes CASTPNARGWHTEAFF.

This clone has just one count. This chain links TRBV6-5 with TRBJ1-5, with D uncertain. The V gene's germline CDR1 is MNHEY and CDR2 SVGAGI. V was shortened by 10 bases and J by 5 bases, with 15 bases between the two germline ends. This CDR3 has 13 amino acids. DNA of the CDR3: TGTGCCACCTCTTTGGCTCAATATCAGCCCCAGCATTTT. This translates into CATSLAQYQPQHF.

The gene calls are TRBV9 and TRBJ1-1, with D perhaps matching TRBD1 (6 bases). The CDR3 spans 14 residues. Germline V lookup: CDR1 SGDLS, CDR2 YYNGEE. V was shortened by 4 bases and J by 2 bases, with 12 bases between the two germline ends. The CDR3: CASSFGQINTEAFF. In DNA, the CDR3 is TGTGCCAGCAGCTTCGGACAGATCAACACTGAAGCTTTCTTT.

CDR3 coding DNA: TGTGCCAGCAGGACCGGGACAGGCAACTACACCTTC. Translating gives CASRTGTGNYTF. The chain couples TRBV27 to TRBJ1-2; 8 positions agree with TRBD1. In germline, CDR1 is MNHEY, CDR2 SMNVEV (reference sequence). Losses at the gene ends were 6 bases for V and 10 bases for J; bases not matched to a gene: 7. The CDR3 covers 12 residues.

The genes are TRBV3-1 (or the pseudogene TRBV3-2) and TRBJ1-2, with D possibly being TRBD1 (6 bases). The CDR3 contains 13 residues. CDR1 is LGHDT, CDR2 YNNKEL, per germline (reference sequence). V was pared by 6 bases and J by 2 bases, with 10 bases between. The DNA of the CDR3 is TGTGCCAGCAGACTTACAGGGAACTATGGCTACACCTTC. This translates into CASRLTGNYGYTF.

This chain connects TRBV21-1 to TRBJ2-5; TRBD1 was called by the table and not checked on the DNA. TRBV21-1 is deemed a pseudogene. The length of the CDR3 is 20 residues. CDR3 amino acids: CASSKPVTLNRAGIQETQYF. CDR3 coding DNA: TGTGCCAGCAGCAAACCCGTTACGCTGAACCGGGCAGGGATACAAGAGACCCAGTACTTC.